This T cell receptor beta chain derives from a study of CD8 T cells in Susac syndrome (dated by TCRdb to between 2018 and 2020). For context, the study as a whole: Whether CD8+ T cell activation and differentiation in Susac syndrome was antigen driven was tested using repertoire sequencing.

High-throughput TCR beta sequencing profiled peripheral blood CD8+ and CD4+ T cells from healthy donors, Susac syndrome patients and multiple sclerosis patients. Healthy donors were age- and sex-matched controls. Bulk CD8+ and CD4+ T cells were purified by magnetic negative isolation, whereas CD8+ TEMRA cells were enriched by FACS. Blood was drawn into EDTA tubes, processed within 24 hours, and PBMCs were isolated by density gradient centrifugation. PBMCs intended for TCR sequencing were cryopreserved in liquid nitrogen and were subsequently thawed in a 37 degrees C water bath. A purity of at least 90% was achieved for sorted or isolated CD4+, CD8+ and CD8+ TEMRA cells. RNA was extracted with the RNeasy kit and 0.5 to 1 ug was reverse transcribed using random hexamers. The immunoSEQ multiplex PCR assay, which covers 54 Vbeta and 13 Jbeta segments, was used to amplify TCR beta CDR3 regions. PCR amplification bias was corrected by using a synthetic template baseline for primer optimization and computational correction. Per the original workflow: Only productive sequences were kept, with reads annotated to V, D and J genes according to IMGT and analyzed in immunoSEQ Analyzer. Clonality was calculated as one minus the Shannon entropy normalized by log2 of the number of productive unique sequences. For each patient and control, public and private clones were evaluated among the 100 most prevalent clones. Clones were defined as Susac-specific if absent from the healthy and MS cohorts, from 1052 published viral clones and from other ImmuneACCESS disease sequences. TCRdb reprocessing: public reads trimmed at Q25 with fastp, clones called with MiXCR, in-frame beta chains kept. Rows matching on CDR3 protein sequence are summarized as one entry with the most common DNA and genes. TCRdb's processing, not the authors' own work, is the source of the V and J calls. Counted in this sample were fewer than 200,000 distinct CDR3 sequences; just under 95% of them appeared once. The ten most abundant clones make up 0.085% to 0.13% of the sample.

Its CDR3 holds 13 amino acids, cysteine through phenylalanine. The entry retains the CDR3 DNA only, 39 bases that are in frame from base 1. Trimming takes 6 bases from V and 3 bases from J, and the germline ends sit 15 bases apart. From the germline V gene (reference sequence), CDR1 is DFQATT and CDR2 is SNEGSKA. Results and caveats for the whole study, not just this receptor: The study acknowledged that relatively few individuals were included in the TCR sequencing and HLA analysis.

Comments on this clonotype: Its antigen is not yet known. Base qualities are not at hand, and no much larger clone is one base apart.

This sequence originates from a human donor in good health. Sequencing was performed on CD4+ T cells from PBMCs. Rearrangement joined TRBV20-1 to TRBJ2-7; confidence is insufficient to name the D gene. The DNA sequence is as follows: TGCAGTGCCCCCCCGTCACCCCGCTACGAGCAGTACTTC. This is translated as CSAPPSPRYEQYF.